The 5 T cell receptor beta chains reported below all come from one sample, sequenced in a study of regulatory T cells in long-lasting Graves disease. Time point indicated: newly diagnosed GD, antithyroid drugs for less than 3 months. The TCR library used RNA extracted from PBMCs. Both iRepertoire HTBI primers and Arm-PCR of CDR3 regions were used to build the TCR beta libraries. TCRdb used MiXCR to reprocess the multiplex PCR reads, holding one entry per CDR3 protein. The data contain 680,000 or so distinct CDR3 sequences, about 16% of them singletons. These same data were also listed under a study on T cells in Graves' hyperthyroidism and ophthalmopathy.

The sample in question was peripheral blood mononuclear cells (PBMCs), obtained at new diagnosis, from a patient treated with antithyroid drugs. The receptors stem from a woman in her 30s with Graves disease.

This clonotype was seen many times. J is TRBJ1-4 and V is TRBV3-1, with 7 nucleotides matching TRBD1. The CDR3 extends over 15 amino acids. Trimming at V came to 4 bases and at J to 2 bases, leaving 4 bases not matched to a gene. CDR1 is LGHDT, CDR2 YNNKEL, per germline (reference sequence). CDR3 coding DNA: TGTGCCAGCAGCCGGGGGGACAGCACTAATGAAAAACTGTTTTTT. It translates to CASSRGDSTNEKLFF. Drawing the rest from reference TRBV3-1 and TRBJ1-4, the complete variable domain is DTAVSQTPKYLVTQMGNDKSIKCEQNLGHDTMYWYKQDSKKFLKIMFSYNNKELIINETVPNRFSPKSPDKAHLNLHINSLELGDSAVYFCASSRGDSTNEKLFFGSGTQLSVL.

This clonotype showed up many times. The chain uses TRBV12-3 or TRBV12-4 and TRBJ2-7; D ambiguous. The CDR3 consists of 12 residues. Trimming took 2 bases from V and 9 from J, leaving 11 bases between them. CDR3 nucleotide sequence: TGTGCCAGCAGTTTAATTGGTAATGGGCAGTACTTC. This codes for CASSLIGNGQYF.

This clonotype was seen at least ten times. The chain combines TRBV10-3 with TRBJ2-5; D not resolved. Per germline, CDR1 ENHRY and CDR2 SYGVKD. The CDR3 has 14 residues. V dropped 0 bases and J dropped 2 bases, with 7 bases sitting between them. CDR3 sequence (DNA): TGTGCCATCAGTGAGTCGCTCAGTCAAGAGACCCAGTACTTC. This translates into CAISESLSQETQYF.

This clonotype has just a few counts. The chain is built from TRBV28 and TRBJ1-2, with D unresolved. Trimming removed 2 bases from V and 8 bases from J, with 9 bases in between. The CDR3 has 12 residues. The germline V gene has CDR1 MDHEN and CDR2 SYDVKM. The CDR3, as DNA: TGTGCCAGCAGTTTAATGGGTCTCGGCTACACCTTC. As protein: CASSLMGLGYTF.

The V gene is TRBV27, the J gene TRBJ2-7, with TRBD2 matching over 7 bases. The CDR3 runs 14 residues. The J segment lost 5 bases and the V segment lost 5 bases, leaving 9 bases of the junction unmatched. Per germline, CDR1 MNHEY and CDR2 SMNVEV (reference sequence). CDR3 region: CASSARLANDEQYF. Here the CDR3 DNA reads TGTGCCAGCAGTGCTAGACTAGCTAACGACGAGCAGTACTTC.